A selection of T cell receptor beta chains follows, all from one sample in a study of blood T cell repertoires in COVID-19. TCRdb keeps only in-frame clones here, not all; method: immunoSEQ multiplex PCR. The sample yields a few hundred thousand clones, about 82% seen once. Sequencing input: peripheral blood. Receptor source: a woman older than 75 with acute or convalescent COVID-19. Both conserved end residues are part of each CDR3. A D gene is named only where the DNA matches it firmly.

D	J	V	CDR3
TRBD1	TRBJ1-6	TRBV2	CASRKGAGESPLHF
TRBD1	TRBJ1-2	TRBV7-2	CASSFPGQGTGYTF
.	TRBJ1-1	TRBV6-2/TRBV6-3	CASSYSEGSAFF
.	TRBJ2-1	TRBV3-1/TRBV3-2	CASSGTYQGSYNEQFF
TRBD2	TRBJ2-3	TRBV6-2/TRBV6-3	CASSASGGLTDTQYF
.	TRBJ1-1	TRBV12-3/TRBV12-4	CASSLGVGAFF
TRBD1	TRBJ1-2	TRBV30	CAWRSHTGGSGYTF
TRBD1	TRBJ1-2	TRBV30	CAWRVRGDSSYGYTF
.	TRBJ1-6	TRBV7-2	CASSLVPRQDNSPLHF
.	TRBJ2-1	TRBV9	CASSVAGRHEQFF
TRBD1	TRBJ2-2	TRBV2	CASRGTGVTGELFF
TRBD1	TRBJ2-3	TRBV7-3	CASSPLSQGGTDTQYF
TRBD2	TRBJ2-7	TRBV2	CASSEERETDEQYF
TRBD2	TRBJ2-7	TRBV6-6	CASSEMGLAYEQYF
TRBD2	TRBJ2-1	TRBV4-3	CASSQRGAASGGYNEQFF
TRBD2	TRBJ2-1	TRBV28	CASSLGLALYEQFF
TRBD1	TRBJ1-5	TRBV19	CASRYGTGNNQPQHF
TRBD2	TRBJ2-1	TRBV7-2	CASNPQRVAGNNEQFF
TRBD2	TRBJ2-5	TRBV2	CASTSGGAGETQYF
TRBD2	TRBJ2-3	TRBV5-1	CASSLGAGVPADTQYF
.	TRBJ2-3	TRBV11-3	CASSTGGGLSTDTQYF